This T cell receptor (beta chain) was recorded in a study of blood T cell repertoires in COVID-19. On the study more broadly: The United States, Italy and Spain were the sources of the acute and convalescent COVID-19 samples. In each case, the material was cDNA or gDNA derived from T cells, B-cell-depleted T cells, or PBMCs.

Under the authors' procedure: Cell counts per sample came from amplifying reference gene primers. Clones were read by immunoSEQ multiplex PCR, and TCRdb kept only the in-frame ones, dropping some. V, J and clone size reflect that table, while D and trimming were determined from the DNA. Of roughly 260,000 clones listed, about nine tenths were seen once; the top ten hold roughly 9.8%. The clonotype comes from a middle-aged man who had recovered from COVID-19. The specimen sequenced was peripheral blood.

CDR3 nucleotide sequence: TGCAGCGCATTAGCGGGAGGGCCGTACAATGAGCAGTTCTTC. This sequence encodes CSALAGGPYNEQFF. The chain carries TRBV29-1 and TRBJ2-1; TRBD2 matches at 11 bases. The CDR3 extends over 14 amino acids. With 7 bases clipped from V and 4 bases from J, the junction kept 6 bases outside the gene matches. CDR1 and CDR2 from the germline V gene are SQVTM and ANQGSEA.